This T cell receptor (beta chain) comes out of a study of T-cell memory formation after mild COVID-19. The CDR3 runs to 14 residues. CDR1 SNHLY and CDR2 FYNNEI come from the germline V gene. V was trimmed by 4 bases and J by 8 bases, leaving 15 bases between them. Study results and caveats: The finding that pre-infection memory included some responding clones suggested that cross-reactive memory joined.

As regards this clonotype: The antigen is not known.

TCRdb re-called the 5' RACE reads through MiXCR, storing one row per CDR3 protein. The sample yields about 110,000 distinct CDR3 sequences, about a sixth seen once. The TCR was taken from an adult woman who had mild COVID-19 (a few samples of this study predate the infection). Cell type and time point are not known. The chain links TRBV2 to TRBJ2-1; D might be TRBD1 (5 bases). Sequencing was performed on PBMCs or a T cell subset sorted from them (not recorded which). CDR3 residues: CASSGPGHWDEQFF. The CDR3 nucleotides are TGTGCCAGCAGTGGTCCAGGGCATTGGGATGAGCAGTTCTTC.